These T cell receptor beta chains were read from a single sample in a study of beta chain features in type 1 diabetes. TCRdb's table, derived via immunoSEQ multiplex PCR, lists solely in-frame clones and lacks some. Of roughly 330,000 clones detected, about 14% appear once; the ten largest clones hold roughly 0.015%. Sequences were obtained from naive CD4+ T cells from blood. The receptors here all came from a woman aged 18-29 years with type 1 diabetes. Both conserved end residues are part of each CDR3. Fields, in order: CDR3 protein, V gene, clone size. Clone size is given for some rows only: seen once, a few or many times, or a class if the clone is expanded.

CASSIYRGSGANVLTF TRBV19 .
CAWRQVYGYTF TRBV30 .
CASSQDIGTDRDTQYF TRBV4-3 .
CATSRDLRDGYGYTF TRBV15 once
CAWAGAPLSTDTQYF TRBV30 few
CASSLAGGPGDTQYF TRBV18 few
CASSPQTGGDTQYF TRBV18 few
CAWSRDRGRRSNQPQHF TRBV30 .
CASSQSRWRRHLYEQYF TRBV23-1 many
CASSPGQGGNEQFF TRBV5-1 .